One and the same sample provided the 4 T cell receptor beta chains below, sequenced in a study of blood T cell repertoires in COVID-19. Repertoires were generated with immunoSEQ multiplex PCR, while TCRdb's copy carries only in-frame clones and drops some. The sample holds more than 300,000 clones, around nine tenths seen once. The sample taken for sequencing was peripheral blood. These receptors all come from a woman aged 25 to 45 with COVID-19, enrolled during active disease.

A single count supports this clone. The rearrangement links TRBV4-3 to TRBJ1-1; D is ambiguous. Trimming removed 0 bases at V and 2 bases at J, with 10 bases between. Germline CDR1 LGHNA, CDR2 YSLEER. The CDR3 runs to 15 residues. The CDR3 region is CASSQDRRVNTEAFF. The CDR3 DNA sequence: TGCGCCAGCAGCCAAGATAGGCGGGTCAACACTGAAGCTTTCTTT.

The gene calls are TRBV6-1 and TRBJ2-5; TRBD1 is a possible D gene (6 bases). This CDR3 has 14 residues. From germline, CDR1 is MNHNS and CDR2 SASEGT. Trimming removed 5 bases at V and 2 bases at J, with 12 bases between. Here the CDR3 reads CASSSYREQETQYF. As DNA, the CDR3 is TGTGCCAGCAGTTCCTACAGGGAACAAGAGACCCAGTACTTC.

This sequence joins TRBV2 and TRBJ2-5, with TRBD1 as a possible D gene (7 bases). Germline lookup yields CDR1 SNHLY and CDR2 FYNNEI. This CDR3 contains 17 residues. V was cut by 2 bases and J by 5 bases, with 21 bases left in between. The CDR3 nucleotides read TGTGCCAGCAGTGAATATGGCCAGGGGGGCGTTGGGGAGACCCAGTACTTC. This translates into CASSEYGQGGVGETQYF.

The rearrangement uses TRBV10-2 and TRBJ1-6; TRBD1 is a possible D gene (5 bases). Germline CDR1 is WSHSY and CDR2 is SAAADI. The CDR3 extends over 13 amino acids. The V gene lost 6 bases and the J gene lost 5 bases, with 8 bases spanning the gap. As DNA, the CDR3 is TGCGCCAGCAGAGACAGTCATAATTCACCCCTCCACTTT. Its protein product is CASRDSHNSPLHF.